Below, 16 T cell receptor beta chains from the same sample are listed, as sequenced in a study of OX40 agonist ivuxolimab in advanced cancers. Only in-frame clones appear in the TCRdb table, and some are missing; sequencing was by immunoSEQ multiplex PCR. This table has over 55,000 clones, roughly 89% appearing once. The starting material was CD4+ or CD8+ T cells sorted from blood, obtained in a trial of the OX40 agonist ivuxolimab. Receptors were obtained from an adult with an advanced solid tumor such as melanoma, head and neck, liver or kidney cancer.

J is TRBJ1-6 and V is TRBV2; no clear D. V lost 2 bases to trimming and J lost 2 bases, with 13 bases between them. Per germline, CDR1 SNHLY and CDR2 FYNNEI. This CDR3 is 17 amino acids long. CDR3 in amino acids: CASSELPRGAYNSPLHF. The DNA of the CDR3 is TGTGCCAGCAGTGAACTACCCCGGGGTGCCTATAATTCACCCCTCCACTTT.

V and J are TRBV5-4 and TRBJ2-5; D remains unclear. The CDR3 extends over 14 amino acids. V was cut by 4 bases and J by 2 bases, with 12 bases left in between. Germline values: CDR1 SGHNT, CDR2 YYREEE (reference sequence). CDR3 sequence: CASSPPGNQETQYF. The CDR3 region has the DNA TGTGCCAGCAGCCCCCCGGGCAATCAAGAGACCCAGTACTTC.

This clone is a singleton in its sample. J is TRBJ2-3 and V is TRBV10-2; TRBD2 matches 8 bases. The CDR3 has 16 residues. Germline CDR1 reads WSHSY; CDR2 reads SAAADI. V shed 9 bases and J 0 bases; nucleotides not matched to a gene: 11. In DNA, the CDR3 is TGCGCCAGTCCTCCCCTAACGGGAGGGAGCACAGATACGCAGTATTTT. This encodes CASPPLTGGSTDTQYF.

The chain recombines TRBV29-1 with TRBJ1-1, with D hard to call. CDR3 length: 14 amino acids. From germline, CDR1 is SQVTM and CDR2 ANQGSEA. Trimming removed 6 bases at V and 3 bases at J, with 17 bases between. CDR3 region: CSVVFMYKDTEAFF. DNA for the CDR3: TGCAGCGTCGTTTTTATGTATAAGGACACTGAAGCTTTCTTT.

V gene TRBV6-5 combines with J gene TRBJ1-1; possibly TRBD1 for D (5 bases). The CDR3 is made up of 12 amino acids. Germline CDR1 MNHEY, CDR2 SVGAGI. V lost 5 bases and J 10 bases, leaving 14 bases between the germline ends. The CDR3 region has the DNA TGTGCCAGCAGTGCCAGCCCCCAGGGAGCTTTCTTT. This translates into CASSASPQGAFF.

The chain is built from TRBV27 and TRBJ2-5; a weak D match, TRBD1 (5 bases). This CDR3 has 13 residues. The germline gives CDR1 MNHEY, CDR2 SMNVEV (reference sequence). Trimming stripped 7 bases from V and 4 bases from J, with 13 bases between. The CDR3 here is CASKGYVRETQYF. The CDR3 DNA sequence: TGTGCCAGCAAGGGGTACGTCCGAGAGACCCAGTACTTC.

The chain has TRBV30 and TRBJ2-3; the match to TRBD1 covers 8 bases. From germline, CDR1 is GTSNPN and CDR2 SVGIG (reference sequence). J lost 0 bases, V lost 5 bases, and 4 bases had no gene match. This CDR3 has 14 residues. This chain's CDR3 is CAWSGGGSTDTQYF. CDR3 coding DNA: TGTGCCTGGTCAGGGGGCGGGAGCACAGATACGCAGTATTTT. Full variable domain (rest looked up from reference TRBV30 and TRBJ2-3): SQTIHQWPATLVQPVGSPLSLECTVEGTSNPNLYWYRQAAGRGLQLLFYSVGIGQISSEVPQNLSASRPQDRQFILSSKKLLLSDSGFYLCAWSGGGSTDTQYFGPGTRLTVL.

This chain connects TRBV11-1 to TRBJ2-2; possible D gene TRBD1, 6 bases. Looked up from germline, CDR1 is SGHAT and CDR2 is FQDESV (reference sequence). V lost 1 base and J 6 bases, leaving 12 bases between the germline ends. The CDR3 runs to 15 residues. Here the CDR3 DNA reads TGTGCCAGCAGCTTAGACAGGGTTGACGCCGGGGAGCTGTTTTTT. Its protein is CASSLDRVDAGELFF. Looking up the rest from reference TRBV11-1 and TRBJ2-2 gives the full variable domain: EAEVAQSPRYKITEKSQAVAFWCDPISGHATLYWYRQILGQGPELLVQFQDESVVDDSQLPKDRFSAERLKGVDSTLKIQPAELGDSAMYLCASSLDRVDAGELFFGEGSRLTVL.

This clone was found a few times. The V and J genes are TRBV28 and TRBJ1-2; TRBD1 agrees at 7 bases. The junction had 0 bases not matched to a gene; V was cut back by 6 bases and J by 2 bases. Germline CDR1 and CDR2: MDHEN and SYDVKM. This CDR3 region has 12 residues. The CDR3 spells CASRTGNYGYTF. The CDR3 nucleotides read TGTGCCAGCAGGACAGGGAACTATGGCTACACCTTC.

The table lists this clone with a count of one. This chain uses TRBV18 with TRBJ1-3; D unclear. CDR1 and CDR2 (germline): KGHSH, LQKENI. The V end lost 6 bases, the J end lost 2 bases, and 8 bases lay between the germline ends. This CDR3 contains 13 residues. In nucleotides, the CDR3 is TGTGCCAGCTCTCCCGGGGCTGGAAACACCATATATTTT. Translated, it gives CASSPGAGNTIYF.

The chain is built from TRBV5-6 and TRBJ1-2; D gene ambiguous. Germline CDR1 reads SGHDT; CDR2 reads YYEEEE. V was shortened by 1 base and J by 3 bases, with 13 bases between the two germline ends. The CDR3 sequence is 15 residues long. The CDR3 reads CASSLSPRLDYGYTF. The CDR3 DNA sequence: TGTGCCAGCAGCTTGTCCCCCAGGTTGGACTATGGCTACACCTTC. The full variable domain, in which reference TRBV5-6 and TRBJ1-2 provide the parts outside the CDR3, is DAGVTQSPTHLIKTRGQQVTLRCSPKSGHDTVSWYQQALGQGPQFIFQYYEEEERQRGNFPDRFSGHQFPNYSSELNVNALLLGDSALYLCASSLSPRLDYGYTFGSGTRLTVV.

The chain recombines TRBV21-1 with TRBJ2-2; TRBD2, as called in the table, went unchecked against the DNA. TRBV21-1 is a known pseudogene. The CDR3 runs to 19 residues. This chain's CDR3 is CAIQFYLGTSGSDTGELFF. The CDR3 nucleotides read TGTGCCATCCAGTTCTATCTGGGGACTAGCGGGAGCGACACCGGGGAGCTGTTTTTT.

This chain joins TRBV4-2 and TRBJ1-4, with D unclear. The CDR3 has 15 amino acids. The germline CDR1 and CDR2 sequences are LGHNA and YNFKEQ. V was cut by 0 bases and J by 6 bases, with 11 bases left in between. The CDR3 reads CASSQEAGGHEKLFF. In DNA, the CDR3 is TGTGCCAGCAGCCAAGAGGCGGGAGGACATGAAAAACTGTTTTTT.

The gene calls are TRBV9 and TRBJ2-5, with a possible D match to TRBD1 (5 bases). V lost 7 bases and J 1 base, leaving 26 bases between the germline ends. The CDR3 covers 18 residues. The germline V gene encodes CDR1 SGDLS and CDR2 YYNGEE. The CDR3 nucleotides read TGTGCCAGCGCCCCAAGGGGCAGTTCTATATCAGGCCAAGAGACCCAGTACTTC. Translation: CASAPRGSSISGQETQYF.

The J gene is TRBJ2-1, the V gene TRBV5-1, with 8 bases that match TRBD2. This CDR3 is 17 amino acids long. Germline-derived CDR1 and CDR2 are SGHRS and YFSETQ. Germline trimming cut 0 bases from V and 7 bases from J; bases unmatched to any gene: 12. CDR3 nucleotide sequence: TGCGCCAGCAGCTTGGGACGGGGGGGGGAGGGCCGGAATGAGCAGTTCTTC. It encodes CASSLGRGGEGRNEQFF.

The CDR3 nucleotides are TGTGCCAGTAGTATCGTTCAGGGAAACATTCAGTACTTC. It specifies CASSIVQGNIQYF. J is TRBJ2-4 and V is TRBV19; tentatively, D is TRBD1 (5 bases). Trimming took off 3 bases at V and 6 bases at J, with 9 bases between the two ends. This CDR3 comprises 13 residues. Germline CDR1 LNHDA, CDR2 SQIVND (reference sequence). Looking up the rest from reference TRBV19 and TRBJ2-4 gives the full variable domain: DGGITQSPKYLFRKEGQNVTLSCEQNLNHDAMYWYRQDPGQGLRLIYYSQIVNDFQKGDIAEGYSVSREKKESFPLTVTSAQKNPTAFYLCASSIVQGNIQYFGAGTRLSVL.